Shown below are 9 T cell receptor beta chains from a single sample sequenced in a study of blood T cell repertoires in COVID-19. Method: immunoSEQ multiplex PCR; TCRdb's copy keeps in-frame clones and lacks some. The table records about 27,000 clones, 83% of them present only once. What was sequenced was peripheral blood. These receptors came from a man in his 70s with active COVID-19.

The chain employs TRBV4-2 and TRBJ2-2, with 9 bases fitting TRBD2. The junction had 7 bases not matched to a gene; V was cut back by 5 bases and J by 6 bases. The germline V gene encodes CDR1 LGHNA and CDR2 YNFKEQ. CDR3 size: 15 residues. Written as DNA, the CDR3 is TGTGCCAGCAGCGAGGCGGGGGGGGCCCCCGGGGAGCTGTTTTTT. Translation: CASSEAGGAPGELFF.

The chain is built from TRBV5-4 and TRBJ2-1; 7 bases are a match to TRBD2. Per the germline V gene, CDR1 is SGHNT and CDR2 is YYREEE (reference sequence). This CDR3 has 14 amino acids. Trimming removed 1 base from V and 8 bases from J; junction bases left unmatched: 6. CDR3 loop: CASSLTLAQDEQFF. The CDR3 DNA sequence: TGTGCCAGCAGCTTGACACTAGCGCAGGATGAGCAGTTCTTC.

The chain uses TRBV29-1 and TRBJ1-5; no reliable D call. In germline, CDR1 is SQVTM, CDR2 ANQGSEA. CDR3 length equals 13 residues. V gave up 4 bases and J gave up 1 base, with 8 bases separating them. The CDR3 protein is CSVAGASNQPQHF. The CDR3 DNA is TGCAGCGTTGCCGGAGCAAGCAATCAGCCCCAGCATTTT.

In this sample, this clone turned up once. The chain is built from TRBV24-1 and TRBJ2-7; D is perhaps TRBD2 (5 bases). The CDR3 is 15 amino acids. Trimming stripped 4 bases from V and 1 base from J, with 13 bases between. The germline CDR1 and CDR2 sequences are KGHDR and SFDVKD. The DNA of the CDR3 is TGTGCCACCAGTGAGTTTGAAAGGAGGTCCTACGAGCAGTACTTC. It codes for CATSEFERRSYEQYF.

This clone occurred a few times. The chain couples TRBV4-1 to TRBJ1-6; tentatively, D is TRBD1 (5 bases). The CDR3 sequence is 14 residues long. Germline V gene data show CDR1 as MGHRA and CDR2 as YSYEKL. The V gene lost 0 bases and the J gene lost 14 bases, with 14 bases spanning the gap. This chain's CDR3 is CASSQEQGGWALHF. The CDR3 DNA follows: TGCGCCAGCAGCCAAGAGCAGGGCGGTTGGGCCCTCCACTTT.

The table lists this clone with a count of one. This chain's CDR3 is CASSSVRGDNEQFF. CDR3 sequence (DNA): TGTGCCAGCAGCTCCGTGCGGGGGGACAATGAGCAGTTCTTC. V usage is TRBV11-3 and J usage is TRBJ2-1; 8 nucleotides match TRBD2. Germline-derived CDR1 and CDR2 are SGHNT and YENEEA. The V and J ends lost 4 bases and 5 bases, in that order; junction bases with no gene match: 4. The length of the CDR3 is 14 residues.

The chain is built from TRBV21-1 and TRBJ2-7; the table's D call, TRBD2, was not checked against the DNA. TRBV21-1 corresponds to a pseudogene. The CDR3 is made up of 12 amino acids. The CDR3 spells CAGGRFTYEQYF. In nucleotides, the CDR3 is TGTGCCGGGGGGAGATTTACCTACGAGCAGTACTTC.

The chain carries TRBV5-1 and TRBJ2-5, with 9 bases identical to TRBD1. The germline V gene encodes CDR1 SGHRS and CDR2 YFSETQ. The V segment lost 0 bases and the J segment 1 base; nucleotides outside the gene matches: 1. The CDR3 contains 15 residues. The chain's CDR3 is CASSLEGQGQETQYF. The CDR3 bases are TGCGCCAGCAGCTTGGAGGGACAGGGCCAAGAGACCCAGTACTTC.

This clone was observed once. The CDR3 DNA follows: TGCGCCAGCAGCCCGAACCCTAGCGACTCATACTACGAGCAGTACTTC. Residues: CASSPNPSDSYYEQYF. The V gene is TRBV4-1, the J gene TRBJ2-7; D is perhaps TRBD2 (6 bases). Germline V gives CDR1 MGHRA, CDR2 YSYEKL. Between the trimmed V and J ends, which lost 4 bases and 3 bases, there was a span of 19 bases. This CDR3 contains 16 residues.